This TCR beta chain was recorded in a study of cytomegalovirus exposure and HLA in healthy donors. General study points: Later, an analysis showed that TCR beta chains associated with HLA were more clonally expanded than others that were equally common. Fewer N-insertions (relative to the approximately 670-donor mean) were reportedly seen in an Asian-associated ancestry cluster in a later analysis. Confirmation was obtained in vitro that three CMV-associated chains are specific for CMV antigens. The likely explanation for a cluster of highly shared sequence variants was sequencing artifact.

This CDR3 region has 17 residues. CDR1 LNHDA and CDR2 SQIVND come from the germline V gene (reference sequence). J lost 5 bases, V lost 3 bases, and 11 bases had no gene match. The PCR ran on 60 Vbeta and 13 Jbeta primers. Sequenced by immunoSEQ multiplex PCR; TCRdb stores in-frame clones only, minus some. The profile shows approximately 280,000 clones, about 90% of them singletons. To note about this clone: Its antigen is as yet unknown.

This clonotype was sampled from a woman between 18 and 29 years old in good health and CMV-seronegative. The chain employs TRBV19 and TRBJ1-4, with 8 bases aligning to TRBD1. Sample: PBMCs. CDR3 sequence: CASSMAGVQGVNEKLFF. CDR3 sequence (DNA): TGTGCCAGTAGTATGGCGGGGGTACAGGGGGTAAATGAAAAACTGTTTTTT. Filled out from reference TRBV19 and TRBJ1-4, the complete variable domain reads DGGITQSPKYLFRKEGQNVTLSCEQNLNHDAMYWYRQDPGQGLRLIYYSQIVNDFQKGDIAEGYSVSREKKESFPLTVTSAQKNPTAFYLCASSMAGVQGVNEKLFFGSGTQLSVL.